This T cell receptor beta chain came from a study of T cell repertoires in cytomegalovirus infection. Study in general: CMV infection together with matching HLA type was indicated by public TCR beta signatures.

TCRdb reprocessed the reads with MiXCR, giving one entry per CDR3 protein. The top ten clones hold 8% of a sample with about 680,000 distinct CDR3 sequences, more than 20% of them seen once. Findings of the study overall: Summed frequency of shared TCR beta families picked out CMV carriers who also had the relevant HLA.

The CDR3 is 15 amino acids. CDR1 SGHVS and CDR2 FNYEAQ come from the germline V gene. Trimming stripped 0 bases from V and 7 bases from J, with 12 bases between. The table lists this clonotype with many counts. Its antigen is as yet unknown. The gene calls are TRBV7-6 and TRBJ2-2; TRBD2 might be the D (6 bases). This clonotype was sampled from a human donor in good health (CMV status not recorded). Some clones in this sample may be carry-over from other donors' samples. The sample consisted of CD8+ T cells from PBMCs. For the CDR3, the DNA is TGTGCCAGCAGCTTAGCCGGAGGGGTCCTCGGGGAGCTGTTTTTT. This gives the protein CASSLAGGVLGELFF.